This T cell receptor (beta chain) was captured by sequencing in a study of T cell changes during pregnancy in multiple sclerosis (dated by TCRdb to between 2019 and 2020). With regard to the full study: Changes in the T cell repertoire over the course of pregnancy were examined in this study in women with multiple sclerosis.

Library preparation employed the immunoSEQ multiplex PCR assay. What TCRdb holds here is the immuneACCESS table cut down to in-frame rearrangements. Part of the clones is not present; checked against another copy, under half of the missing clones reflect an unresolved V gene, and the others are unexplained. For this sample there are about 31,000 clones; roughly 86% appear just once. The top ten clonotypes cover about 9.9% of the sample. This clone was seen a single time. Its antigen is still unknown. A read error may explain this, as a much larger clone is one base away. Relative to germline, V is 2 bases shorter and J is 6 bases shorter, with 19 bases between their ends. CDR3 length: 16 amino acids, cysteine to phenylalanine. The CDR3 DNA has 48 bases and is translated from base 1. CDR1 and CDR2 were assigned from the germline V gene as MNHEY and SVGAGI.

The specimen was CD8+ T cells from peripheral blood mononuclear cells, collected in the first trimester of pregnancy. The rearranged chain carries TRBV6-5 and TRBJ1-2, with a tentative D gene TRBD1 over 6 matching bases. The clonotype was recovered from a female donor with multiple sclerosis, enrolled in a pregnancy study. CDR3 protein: CASSYDMEQGLDGYTF. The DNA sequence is TGTGCCAGCAGTTACGATATGGAACAGGGCCTCGATGGCTACACCTTC.